This TCR beta chain was found in a study of cytomegalovirus exposure and HLA in healthy donors. The CDR3 runs 16 residues. The V gene's germline CDR1 is SEHNR and CDR2 FQNEAQ (reference sequence). On this clone: One junction end disagrees with the germline gene, perhaps due to a read error.

PCR used 60 Vbeta primers and 13 Jbeta primers. The protocol was immunoSEQ multiplex PCR, while the TCRdb copy is restricted to in-frame clones and leaves out a portion. The sample lists over 150,000 clones, less than 90% occurring once. This receptor was identified in a man aged 50-60 years in good health and CMV-seronegative. Sequencing was done on a sample of PBMCs. This rearrangement joins TRBV7-9 to TRBJ2-1; 10 bases align to TRBD1. The CDR3 protein is CSSRFRDRGRYNEQFF. The CDR3, as DNA: TGTTCCAGCAGATTCCGGGACAGGGGACGATACAATGAGCAGTTCTTC.